This T cell receptor (beta chain) was identified in a study of PD-1 blockade in classical Hodgkin lymphoma. Broader study findings: When set against healthy donors, newly diagnosed patients were reported to show lower baseline TCR diversity. Anyone who began nivolumab under 1 year after ASCT was excluded. The baseline diversity of complete responders showed similarity to that of newly diagnosed patients.

With regard to this clone: Its antigen remains unidentified.

All patients relapsed after autologous stem cell transplantation, and brentuximab vedotin exposure varied. The data were produced by immunoSEQ multiplex PCR, yet TCRdb's version contains in-frame clones alone and is incomplete. In the table there are approximately 60,000 clones, about nine tenths of which are singletons. With 6 bases clipped from V and 2 bases from J, the junction kept 10 bases outside the gene matches. This CDR3 contains 15 residues. Germline-derived CDR1 and CDR2 are MDHEN and SYDVKM. Specimen: peripheral blood mononuclear cells (PBMCs), collected at baseline. The sequence came from a human donor with classical Hodgkin lymphoma. This chain joins TRBV28 and TRBJ2-7; 7 nucleotides align to TRBD2. CDR3 loop: CASRETSAGTYEQYF. The CDR3 region has the DNA TGTGCCAGCAGGGAAACTAGCGCCGGAACCTACGAGCAGTACTTC. The full variable domain, its missing parts supplied by reference TRBV28 and TRBJ2-7, is DVKVTQSSRYLVKRTGEKVFLECVQDMDHENMFWYRQDPGLGLRLIYFSYDVKMKEKGDIPEGYSVSREKKERFSLILESASTNQTSMYLCASRETSAGTYEQYFGPGTRLTVT.